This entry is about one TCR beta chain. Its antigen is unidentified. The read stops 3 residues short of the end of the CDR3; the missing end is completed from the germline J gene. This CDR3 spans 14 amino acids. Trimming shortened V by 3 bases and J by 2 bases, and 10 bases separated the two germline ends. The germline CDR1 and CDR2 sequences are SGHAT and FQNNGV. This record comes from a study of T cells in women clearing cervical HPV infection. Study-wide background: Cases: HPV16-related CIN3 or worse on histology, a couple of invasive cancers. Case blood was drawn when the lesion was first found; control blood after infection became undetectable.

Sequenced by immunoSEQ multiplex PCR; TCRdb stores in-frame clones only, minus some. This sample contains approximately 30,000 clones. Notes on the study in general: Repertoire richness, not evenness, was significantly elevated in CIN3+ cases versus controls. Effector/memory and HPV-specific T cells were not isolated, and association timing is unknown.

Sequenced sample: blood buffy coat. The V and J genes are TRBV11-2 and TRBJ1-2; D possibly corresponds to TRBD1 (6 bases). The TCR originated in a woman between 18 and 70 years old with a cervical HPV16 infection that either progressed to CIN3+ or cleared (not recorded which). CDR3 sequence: CASSFTQGNYGYTF. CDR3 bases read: TGTGCCAGCAGCTTCACCCAGGGGAACTATGGC.